This is a list of T cell receptor beta chains from one sample in a study of T cell responses to AZD1222 COVID-19 vaccine. The protocol was immunoSEQ multiplex PCR, while the TCRdb copy is restricted to in-frame clones and leaves out a portion. The table includes about 130,000 clones, about four fifths detected once. The sample here was peripheral blood, taken on day 0 of AZD1222 vaccination. The source is an adult in good health. Each CDR3 is given with its conserved first and last residue. The order of the fields is CDR3 protein, J gene, V gene.

CDR3 protein: CASYQNPMNTEAFF
J gene: TRBJ1-1
V gene: TRBV19

CDR3 protein: CASSPSGVWGDTQYF
J gene: TRBJ2-3
V gene: TRBV7-3

CDR3 protein: CASSRIGTGGRSYNSPLHF
J gene: TRBJ1-6
V gene: TRBV14

CDR3 protein: CASSFEFGSHSSYEQYF
J gene: TRBJ2-7
V gene: TRBV28

CDR3 protein: CASSPTPRRNTGELFF
J gene: TRBJ2-2
V gene: TRBV7-3

CDR3 protein: CASRDETGSTF
J gene: TRBJ1-2
V gene: TRBV2

CDR3 protein: CASRDTQVGIAEAFF
J gene: TRBJ1-1
V gene: TRBV6-5

CDR3 protein: CASSSGTGASGNTIYF
J gene: TRBJ1-3
V gene: TRBV28

CDR3 protein: CASSSPTALGEQYF
J gene: TRBJ2-7
V gene: TRBV5-1

CDR3 protein: CASSMGLASRTGELFF
J gene: TRBJ2-2
V gene: TRBV19

CDR3 protein: CSVEQGGYTQYF
J gene: TRBJ2-3
V gene: TRBV29-1

CDR3 protein: CASSPTGQNYEQYF
J gene: TRBJ2-7
V gene: TRBV9

CDR3 protein: CASSSAPDQIAFF
J gene: TRBJ1-1
V gene: TRBV5-1

CDR3 protein: CASSKRLYEQFF
J gene: TRBJ2-1
V gene: TRBV28

CDR3 protein: CASSLGSGTPQAGQFF
J gene: TRBJ2-1
V gene: TRBV6-4

CDR3 protein: CASSPRTDTQYF
J gene: TRBJ2-3
V gene: TRBV5-1

CDR3 protein: CAISGTDYEQYF
J gene: TRBJ2-7
V gene: TRBV10-3

CDR3 protein: CASSLGTVTYNEQFF
J gene: TRBJ2-1
V gene: TRBV5-1

CDR3 protein: CASRKGTDKNPTNEKLFF
J gene: TRBJ1-4
V gene: TRBV19

CDR3 protein: CASSSARDRGSFSNQPQHF
J gene: TRBJ1-5
V gene: TRBV5-6